The entry below gives a single T cell receptor (beta chain) sequence along with its context. This record belongs to a study of blood T cell repertoires in COVID-19. Profiling relied on immunoSEQ multiplex PCR, and the TCRdb table lists in-frame clones only, not all of them. The table lists 150,000 to 200,000 clones, around 91% of them singletons. Germline CDR1 SGHRS, CDR2 YFSETQ. The CDR3 runs 14 residues. V gave up 6 bases and J gave up 6 bases; unmatched junction bases: 8. The specimen sequenced was PBMCs or T cells enriched from blood (not recorded which). The V call is TRBV5-1, the J call TRBJ2-2, with 7 bases identical to TRBD2. The clonotype comes from a woman aged 18-35 years who had recovered from COVID-19. The CDR3 region is CASTKRERPGELFF. CDR3 in DNA: TGCGCCAGCACTAAGCGGGAACGTCCCGGGGAGCTGTTTTTT.